This T cell receptor (beta chain) was sequenced during a study of shared clonotypes between healthy human individuals. General study findings and limits: Blood alone was sampled, and tissue repertoires likely differ. Enrolling few donors narrowed the genetic and exposure-history diversity that was represented.

When replicate PCRs were run on sorted subsets, they used 150 to 200 ng DNA, some 33,000 T cell genomes. Generated by immunoSEQ multiplex PCR, the TCRdb table keeps only in-frame clones and is missing some. The sample has approximately 2,000,000 clones; around 92% are singletons. With regard to this clone: Its antigen is undetermined. This sample includes further DNA sequences coding for the same CDR3.

With 3 bases removed from V and 3 bases from J, the gap between germline ends came to 6 bases. The CDR3 totals 13 residues. CDR1 and CDR2 from the germline V gene are SGHVS and FQNEAQ. This clonotype originated in a man aged 18 to 30 in good health. Some clones in this sample may be carry-over from other donors' samples. The chain employs TRBV7-8 and TRBJ2-1; no clear D gene. Sequencing was done on a sample of naive CD4+ T cells from PBMCs. Regarding subset: CD45RA+ positively selected. For the CDR3, the DNA is TGTGCCAGCAGCTTGGCGGTCTACAATGAGCAGTTCTTC. Translation gives CASSLAVYNEQFF.